Listed here are 11 T cell receptor beta chains from one sample, sequenced in a study of beta chain features in type 1 diabetes. Sequencing targeted expressed TCRB transcripts, as all isolated RNA had been reverse transcribed. Measured with immunoSEQ multiplex PCR; TCRdb has only the in-frame clones, and not every one. The table includes about 620,000 clones, 15% detected once. Sequencing was performed on naive CD4+ T cells from blood. These receptors originate from a young man in good health.

The chain couples TRBV11-2 to TRBJ2-7; D perhaps matches TRBD2 (6 bases). Germline V CDR1 and CDR2: SGHAT, FQNNGV. The CDR3 has 12 residues. The ends were cut back, 1 base at V and 6 bases at J, with 7 bases in the middle. CDR3 protein: CASSLGGTEQYF. The CDR3 DNA reads TGTGCCAGCAGCTTAGGCGGGACCGAGCAGTACTTC.

The table lists this clone with a few counts. The chain recombines TRBV27 with TRBJ2-7; 8 nucleotides match TRBD1. CDR3 length equals 16 residues. Losses at the gene ends were 0 bases for V and 0 bases for J; bases not matched to a gene: 4. The V gene's germline CDR1 is MNHEY and CDR2 SMNVEV (reference sequence). The CDR3 reads CASSLSIGQGSYEQYF. The CDR3 DNA is TGTGCCAGCAGTTTATCCATCGGACAGGGCTCCTACGAGCAGTACTTC.

The sample holds a few counts of this clone. The chain couples TRBV9 to TRBJ2-1, with 14 bases fitting TRBD2. After removal of 3 bases from V and 3 bases from J, the junction contained 5 bases not matched to a gene. The CDR3 runs 17 residues. Germline V gene lookup returns CDR1 SGDLS and CDR2 YYNGEE. The CDR3 coding sequence is TGTGCCAGCAGCGCCGTTGGACTAGCGGGAGGCTACAATGAGCAGTTCTTC. This sequence encodes CASSAVGLAGGYNEQFF.

This clone has just a few counts. The gene calls are TRBV28 and TRBJ2-7; D remains unclear. CDR1 MDHEN and CDR2 SYDVKM come from the germline V gene. Trimming stripped 6 bases from V and 0 bases from J, with 9 bases between. This CDR3 has 13 amino acids. In DNA, the CDR3 is TGTGCCAGCAGGGTCAGCTTCTCCTACGAGCAGTACTTC. It translates to CASRVSFSYEQYF.

This sequence joins TRBV9 and TRBJ2-2; no clear D. CDR1 SGDLS and CDR2 YYNGEE come from the germline V gene. V lost 3 bases and J 1 base, leaving 10 bases between the germline ends. CDR3 length equals 15 residues. The CDR3, as DNA: TGTGCCAGCAGCGAAAGAGAAAGGAACACCGGGGAGCTGTTTTTT. Protein sequence: CASSERERNTGELFF.

The sample holds a few counts of this clone. This chain connects TRBV5-1 to TRBJ2-4, with 10 bases fitting TRBD2. V was pared by 0 bases and J by 15 bases, with 6 bases of the junction left unmatched. The CDR3 has 13 residues. The germline V gene encodes CDR1 SGHRS and CDR2 YFSETQ. The CDR3 reads CASSLELAGIGYF. CDR3 bases: TGCGCCAGCAGCTTGGAACTAGCGGGGATTGGGTACTTC.

V and J are TRBV19 and TRBJ1-2, with D possibly matching TRBD1 (5 bases). CDR3 length: 14 residues. The germline CDR1 and CDR2 sequences are LNHDA and SQIVND (reference sequence). V was cut by 3 bases and J by 5 bases, with 13 bases left in between. DNA for the CDR3: TGTGCCAGTAGTATCCCCGGGACGGATTATGGCTACACCTTC. It is translated as CASSIPGTDYGYTF.

This clone was picked up a small number of times. The rearrangement links TRBV4-2 to TRBJ2-2; D is tentatively TRBD1 or TRBD2 (6 bases each). Germline CDR1 reads LGHNA; CDR2 reads YNFKEQ. V lost 0 bases, J lost 4 bases, and 30 bases lay in between. The CDR3 runs 22 residues. The CDR3 is CASSQDPSWTRGRGLGTGELFF. In DNA form, the CDR3 reads TGTGCCAGCAGCCAAGACCCCTCGTGGACAAGGGGTCGGGGGCTTGGCACCGGGGAGCTGTTTTTT.

This clone was picked up a small number of times. The chain combines TRBV7-2 with TRBJ2-2; 10 bases match TRBD1. The CDR3 runs 16 residues. The germline V gene encodes CDR1 SGHTA and CDR2 FQGNSA. V lost 2 bases, J lost 5 bases, and 5 bases stayed unmatched. CDR3 loop: CASSLRGQGFTGELFF. CDR3 coding DNA: TGTGCCAGCAGCTTAAGGGGACAGGGGTTTACCGGGGAGCTGTTTTTT.

This clone was seen a handful of times. The chain has TRBV4-3 and TRBJ2-7; 12 bases map to TRBD1. Trimming took 3 bases from V and 5 from J; bases not matched to a gene: 8. The germline V gene encodes CDR1 LGHNA and CDR2 YSLEER. The CDR3 loop spans 16 amino acids. In nucleotides, the CDR3 is TGCGCCAGCAGCCAGTACGGGACAGGGGGCTGGGACGAGCAGTACTTC. Translated: CASSQYGTGGWDEQYF.

This clone was found a few times. CDR3 loop: CAISVRTGGAGDTQYF. In DNA, the CDR3 is TGTGCCATCAGTGTCCGGACAGGGGGCGCGGGGGATACGCAGTATTTT. The chain uses TRBV10-3 and TRBJ2-3, with TRBD1 identical over 11 bases. From germline, CDR1 is ENHRY and CDR2 SYGVKD. The V segment lost 4 bases and the J segment 6 bases; nucleotides outside the gene matches: 9. The CDR3 length is 16 residues.